This T cell receptor (beta chain) emerged from a study of human T cells and chemical hapten exposure. Each CDR3 protein gets one entry after TCRdb re-called the RACE reads with MiXCR. The top ten hold 4.5% to 6% of the sample, which has about 42,000 distinct CDR3 sequences, roughly an eighth seen once. In germline, CDR1 is MNHEY, CDR2 SVGAGI. The length of the CDR3 is 14 residues. V was trimmed by 4 bases and J by 6 bases, leaving 10 bases between them. Time point noted: pre-sensitization, week 0. The treatment denotes: therapeutic diphenylcyclopropenone sensitization with weekly scalp DPC. There are many counts of this clonotype.

The gene calls are TRBV6-5 and TRBJ1-6; no clear D gene. The TCR comes from a woman in her thirties with alopecia areata. Some clones in this sample may be carry-over from other donors' samples. The specimen comprised whole blood, sampled in connection with sensitization to the hapten diphenylcyclopropenone (DPC). Here the CDR3 DNA reads TGTGCCAGCAGTTTAGTCGAAATTAATTCACCCCTCCACTTT. It yields the protein CASSLVEINSPLHF.